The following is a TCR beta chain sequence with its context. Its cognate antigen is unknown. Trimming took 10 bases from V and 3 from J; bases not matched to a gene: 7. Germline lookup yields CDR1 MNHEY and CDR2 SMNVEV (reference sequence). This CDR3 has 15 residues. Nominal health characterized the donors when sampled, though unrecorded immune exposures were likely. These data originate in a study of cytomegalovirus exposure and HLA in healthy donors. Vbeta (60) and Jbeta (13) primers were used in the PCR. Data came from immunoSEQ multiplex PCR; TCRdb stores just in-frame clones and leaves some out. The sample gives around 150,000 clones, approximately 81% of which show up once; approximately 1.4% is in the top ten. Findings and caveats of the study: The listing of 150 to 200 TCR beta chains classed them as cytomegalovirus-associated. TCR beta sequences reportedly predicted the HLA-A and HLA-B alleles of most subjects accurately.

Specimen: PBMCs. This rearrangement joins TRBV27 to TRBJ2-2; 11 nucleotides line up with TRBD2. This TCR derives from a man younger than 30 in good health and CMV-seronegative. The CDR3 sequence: CATRGTSGYTGELFF. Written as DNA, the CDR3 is TGTGCCACCCGAGGGACTAGCGGTTACACCGGGGAGCTGTTTTTT.